The sequence of this T cell receptor (beta chain) was determined in a study of regulatory T cells in long-lasting Graves disease. Through Arm-PCR of CDR3 regions and iRepertoire HTBI primers, TCR beta libraries were built. Original processing methods: Samples jointly harbored about 63 TRBV and approximately 15 TRBJ segments. TCRdb itself ran the multiplex PCR reads through MiXCR, one entry per CDR3 protein. The V and J calls reflect TCRdb's pipeline rather than the authors' work. The sample contains 400,000 to 500,000 distinct CDR3 sequences, around 15% of which appear only once. The time point denotes: newly diagnosed GD, antithyroid drugs for less than 3 months. The TCR library was made from RNA extracted from PBMCs. Graves' disease diagnosis followed American Thyroid Association guidelines. The patients were drawn from one endocrinology department in Xi'an, China. CDR1 and CDR2 (germline): SGHRS, YFSETQ. This CDR3 has 14 residues.

This clonotype is a singleton in its sample. Its ends do not fully match the called genes, so a read error is possible. This sample was also put to use in a study of T cells in Graves' hyperthyroidism and ophthalmopathy.

This TCR was recovered from a woman aged 50 to 60 with Graves disease. The sample in question was peripheral blood mononuclear cells (PBMCs), obtained at new diagnosis, from a patient treated with antithyroid drugs. V is TRBV5-1 and J is TRBJ1-3; tentatively, D is TRBD1 (5 bases). Written as DNA, the CDR3 is TGCGCCAGCAGCGCCGGGACGCCTGGAAGCACCATATATTTT. Translating gives CASSAGTPGSTIYF.